This T cell receptor beta chain was sequenced for a study of early T cells in non-severe SARS-CoV-2 infection. Germline lookup yields CDR1 MNHEY and CDR2 SMNVEV (reference sequence). This CDR3 spans 14 amino acids. The V gene end was trimmed by 7 bases and the J gene end by 5 bases; junction bases not matched to a gene: 9. MiXCR, run by TCRdb on the 5' RACE reads, gives a single entry per CDR3 protein. The data contain 40,000 to 65,000 distinct CDR3 sequences, 6.5% to 9% of them singletons. This clonotype was counted a few times. The rearrangement links TRBV27 to TRBJ2-7; TRBD1 matches at 9 bases. Specimen: whole blood. The source of this sequence is an adult who was a healthcare worker with PCR-confirmed SARS-CoV-2 infection or an uninfected control (not recorded which). DNA of the CDR3: TGTGCCAGCAAAAGCCGGGACAGGGTCCACGAGCAGTACTTC. Its translation: CASKSRDRVHEQYF.